This entry lists 5 T cell receptor beta chains sequenced from one sample in a study of blood T cells in healthy people across ages. The authors ran a second PCR of roughly 6 to 12 cycles using a sample-barcoded 5' primer and a J-beta primer mix. TCRdb redid the calling of the 5' RACE reads with MiXCR, one entry per CDR3 protein. The sample records some 760,000 distinct CDR3 sequences, roughly 25% being singletons. The same data also contributed to another study, on T cells of mothers and their children.

Sequences were obtained from blood. These receptor sequences come from a boy younger than 18 in good health.

This clonotype was recorded a few times. The chain couples TRBV20-1 to TRBJ2-1; TRBD2 aligns across 7 bases. Germline V CDR1 and CDR2: DFQATT, SNEGSKA (reference sequence). The length of the CDR3 is 18 residues. Germline trimming cut 1 base from V and 4 bases from J; bases unmatched to any gene: 16. CDR3 in amino acids: CSARALPRGLAAYNEQFF. The CDR3, as DNA: TGCAGTGCTAGAGCTCTCCCCCGAGGGCTAGCGGCTTACAATGAGCAGTTCTTC.

J is TRBJ2-7 and V is TRBV7-9, with TRBD2 matching over 8 bases. Germline V gene sequence: CDR1 SEHNR, CDR2 FQNEAQ (reference sequence). V lost 1 base and J lost 7; bases outside the gene matches: 12. CDR3 size: 16 residues. This chain's CDR3 is CASSLVGLGVMAEQYF. CDR3 in DNA: TGTGCCAGCAGCTTAGTGGGACTAGGAGTTATGGCTGAGCAGTACTTC.

The table lists this clonotype with a few counts. This chain connects TRBV29-1 to TRBJ1-4; D might be TRBD1 (5 bases). CDR1 SQVTM and CDR2 ANQGSEA come from the germline V gene. Trimming left V 4 bases short and J 7 bases short, with 10 bases between. The CDR3 covers 12 residues. CDR3 in amino acids: CSVGREGEKLFF. The CDR3 DNA sequence: TGCAGCGTTGGCAGGGAAGGTGAAAAACTGTTTTTT.

This clonotype was seen a handful of times. This chain's CDR3 is CASSLGGKGPYEQYF. CDR3 DNA: TGTGCCAGCAGCTTGGGGGGCAAAGGACCCTACGAGCAGTACTTC. V usage is TRBV7-2 and J usage is TRBJ2-7; D may match TRBD1 or TRBD2 (6 bases each). V lost 3 bases to trimming and J lost 2 bases, with 14 bases between them. The length of the CDR3 is 15 residues. The germline CDR1 and CDR2 sequences are SGHTA and FQGNSA.

There are a few counts of this clonotype. The chain carries TRBV20-1 and TRBJ1-4; D not certain. This CDR3 contains 13 residues. Germline V gene lookup returns CDR1 DFQATT and CDR2 SNEGSKA (reference sequence). Trimming took 2 bases from V and 8 from J, leaving 12 bases between them. CDR3 region: CSARRFMQEKLFF. As DNA, the CDR3 is TGCAGTGCTAGAAGGTTTATGCAGGAAAAACTGTTTTTT.